Listed below are T cell receptor beta chains from one sample, sequenced in a study of shared clonotypes between healthy human individuals. This table comes from immunoSEQ multiplex PCR, and its TCRdb copy is limited to in-frame clones, with some not included. In the table there are hundreds of thousands of clones, approximately 79% of which are singletons. The sequenced sample consisted of memory CD4+ T cells sorted from blood. The receptors derive from a man between 25 and 39 years old in good health. Both conserved end residues are part of each CDR3. D genes are given only for firm matches. Only some rows state a clone size, as once, few, many or a class for expanded clones.

V	size	length	D	J	CDR3	DNA
TRBV5-1	.	13	.	TRBJ1-4	CASSLDGRLTLFF	TGCGCCAGCAGCTTGGATGGACGTCTCACGCTGTTTTTT
TRBV10-3	.	12	TRBD1	TRBJ2-7	CAITDREYEQYF	TGTGCCATTACGGACAGGGAGTACGAGCAGTACTTC
TRBV19	.	13	.	TRBJ2-2	CASKKENTGELFF	TGTGCCAGTAAGAAGGAGAACACCGGGGAGCTGTTTTTT
TRBV13	.	13	.	TRBJ2-2	CASSLGQLRELFF	TGTGCCAGCAGCTTAGGCCAGCTGAGGGAGCTGTTTTTT
TRBV19	.	15	.	TRBJ1-1	CASSIDGGRNTEAFF	TGTGCCAGTAGTATAGATGGGGGCAGAAACACTGAAGCTTTCTTT
TRBV10-2	.	13	.	TRBJ1-4	CASTPGRDEKLFF	TGCGCCAGTACGCCGGGACGGGATGAAAAACTGTTTTTT
TRBV15	.	16	TRBD2	TRBJ2-1	CATSRGLAGAPPEQFF	TGTGCCACCAGCAGGGGCCTAGCGGGAGCCCCCCCTGAGCAGTTCTTC
TRBV2	.	17	.	TRBJ2-1	CASSEALARIWPNEQFF	TGTGCCAGCAGTGAAGCGCTAGCGAGGATCTGGCCCAATGAGCAGTTCTTC
TRBV6-6	.	14	TRBD1	TRBJ1-5	CASTQGAAGQPQHF	TGTGCCAGCACCCAGGGGGCAGCGGGTCAGCCCCAGCATTTT
TRBV7-9	.	14	TRBD1	TRBJ1-1	CANSADRGFTEAFF	TGTGCCAACAGCGCAGACAGGGGATTCACTGAAGCTTTCTTT
TRBV29-1	.	12	.	TRBJ2-1	CSVEVADGEQFF	TGCAGCGTTGAGGTAGCGGACGGTGAGCAGTTCTTC
TRBV28	.	14	.	TRBJ1-2	CASSKNGAPLGYTF	TGTGCCAGCAGCAAGAACGGGGCCCCTCTTGGCTACACCTTC
TRBV27	.	15	TRBD1	TRBJ1-1	CASSLAGQGNTEAFF	TGTGCCAGCAGTTTGGCGGGACAGGGGAACACTGAAGCTTTCTTT
TRBV7-8	.	14	.	TRBJ1-2	CASSLTGRVDGYTF	TGTGCCAGCAGCTTAACCGGGCGGGTAGATGGCTACACCTTC
TRBV2	.	11	.	TRBJ2-3	CASTGRPQQYF	TGTGCCAGCACTGGACGCCCGCAGCAGTATTTT
TRBV6-1	.	14	.	TRBJ2-5	CASSSRTTQETQYF	TGTGCCAGCAGCTCCAGGACTACTCAAGAGACCCAGTACTTC
TRBV7-2	few	15	.	TRBJ1-5	CASSWRWGEEQPQHF	TGTGCCAGCAGCTGGAGATGGGGGGAAGAGCAGCCCCAGCATTTT
TRBV7-2	.	14	.	TRBJ2-1	CASSLLGDYNEQFF	TGTGCCAGCAGCTTATTAGGGGACTACAATGAGCAGTTCTTC
TRBV2	.	12	.	TRBJ2-7	CASSRQFYEQYF	TGTGCCAGCAGCCGACAGTTTTACGAGCAGTACTTC
TRBV28	.	14	.	TRBJ2-7	CASSAVGRNYEQYF	TGTGCCAGCAGTGCAGTGGGACGGAACTACGAGCAGTACTTC
TRBV14	.	17	.	TRBJ2-1	CASSHFTDWRSYNEQFF	TGTGCCAGCAGCCATTTCACGGACTGGCGCTCCTACAATGAGCAGTTCTTC
TRBV5-1	.	14	TRBD1	TRBJ2-7	CASSMGQLSYEQYF	TGCGCCAGCAGCATGGGACAGCTCTCCTACGAGCAGTACTTC
TRBV30	.	10	.	TRBJ1-2	CAWKLGGYTF	TGTGCCTGGAAATTAGGTGGCTACACCTTC
TRBV15	.	15	TRBD1	TRBJ2-7	CATSRPGQGAREQYF	TGTGCCACCAGCAGGCCGGGACAGGGGGCGCGGGAGCAGTACTTC
TRBV2	.	14	.	TRBJ2-7	CASTIGSISYEQYF	TGTGCCAGCACCATTGGGTCAATCTCCTACGAGCAGTACTTC
TRBV5-1	once	15	TRBD2	TRBJ2-1	CASRGLAGDLGEQFF	TGCGCCAGCAGGGGACTAGCGGGAGACTTAGGGGAGCAGTTCTTC
TRBV19	.	15	TRBD1	TRBJ1-1	CASSIGARGLTEAFF	TGTGCCAGTAGTATAGGTGCCAGGGGGCTGACTGAAGCTTTCTTT
TRBV10-3	.	14	.	TRBJ1-2	CAIRAEGTNYGYTF	TGTGCCATCAGGGCAGAAGGGACTAACTATGGCTACACCTTC
TRBV29-1	few	14	.	TRBJ2-1	CSDRGGSSYNEQFF	TGCAGCGACAGGGGCGGGAGCTCCTACAATGAGCAGTTCTTC
TRBV5-1	.	11	.	TRBJ2-5	CASSLQETQYF	TGCGCCAGCAGCCTTCAAGAGACCCAGTACTTC
TRBV19	few	15	.	TRBJ2-2	CAGSGQPINTGELFF	TGTGCCGGATCGGGACAACCTATCAACACCGGGGAGCTGTTTTTT
TRBV5-1	few	13	TRBD1	TRBJ1-1	CASSLQGVTEAFF	TGCGCCAGCAGCTTACAGGGGGTCACTGAAGCTTTCTTT
TRBV5-1	.	14	TRBD1	TRBJ1-2	CASSLGQASYGYTF	TGCGCCAGCAGCTTAGGACAGGCTAGCTATGGCTACACCTTC
TRBV7-2	.	13	.	TRBJ1-5	CASSPGGVQPQHF	TGTGCCAGCAGCCCAGGAGGAGTTCAGCCCCAGCATTTT
TRBV28	.	13	.	TRBJ2-7	CASSRLSAYEQYF	TGTGCCAGCAGCCGGTTATCCGCCTACGAGCAGTACTTC
TRBV5-4	few	14	.	TRBJ2-1	CASSFSRGHLGEFF	TGTGCCAGCAGCTTTTCTCGAGGACACCTTGGAGAGTTCTTC
TRBV29-1	few	12	.	TRBJ1-5	CSAKEGDQPQHF	TGCAGCGCAAAAGAGGGAGATCAGCCCCAGCATTTT
TRBV5-6	many	16	TRBD2	TRBJ2-1	CASSFLLAGGPGEQFF	TGTGCCAGCAGCTTTTTACTAGCGGGAGGACCTGGTGAGCAGTTCTTC
TRBV6-1	.	17	.	TRBJ1-2	CASSENKIGRVNYGYTF	TGTGCCAGCAGTGAAAATAAGATAGGCCGAGTTAACTATGGCTACACCTTC
TRBV7-9	few	13	.	TRBJ1-2	CASSNTQGNGYTF	TGTGCCAGCAGCAACACTCAGGGAAATGGCTACACCTTC
TRBV5-4	many	15	TRBD1	TRBJ2-5	CASSLEGQRRGSQYF	TGTGCCAGCAGCTTGGAGGGACAGCGCAGAGGGTCCCAGTACTTC
TRBV7-2	.	14	.	TRBJ2-1	CASSHQSARGKQFF	TGCGCCAGCAGCCATCAATCCGCGAGGGGGAAGCAGTTCTTC
TRBV7-6	.	13	TRBD1	TRBJ1-2	CASSPDRNYGYTF	TGTGCCAGCAGCCCGGACAGGAACTATGGCTACACCTTC
TRBV2	.	15	.	TRBJ2-1	CASSAHVRVSGEQFF	TGTGCCAGCAGTGCCCACGTGAGGGTTTCGGGTGAGCAGTTCTTC
TRBV5-1	.	14	.	TRBJ2-7	CASSFDGTLYEQYF	TGCGCCAGCAGCTTCGACGGGACACTCTACGAGCAGTACTTC
TRBV6-1	.	15	.	TRBJ1-5	CASSGGRGQGQPQHF	TGTGCCAGCAGCGGGGGCCGGGGTCAAGGTCAGCCCCAGCATTTT
TRBV14	.	17	.	TRBJ1-3	CASSQDLAGRAGNTIYF	TGTGCCAGCAGCCAAGATTTGGCAGGACGTGCTGGAAACACCATATATTTT
TRBV29-1	many	11	.	TRBJ1-4	CSGGQNEKLFF	TGCAGCGGGGGACAAAATGAAAAACTGTTTTTT
TRBV27	.	15	.	TRBJ2-2	CASNKGAGSTGELFF	TGTGCCAGCAATAAGGGTGCGGGATCAACCGGGGAGCTGTTTTTT
TRBV7-3	once	14	.	TRBJ1-1	CASSLTGADTEAFF	TGTGCCAGCAGCTTAACGGGGGCGGACACTGAAGCTTTCTTT
TRBV5-5	.	15	TRBD1	TRBJ2-1	CASSHTGTGEDEQFF	TGTGCCAGCAGCCACACCGGGACAGGGGAGGATGAGCAGTTCTTC
TRBV10-3	.	15	TRBD1	TRBJ1-5	CAISESTGHHQPQHF	TGTGCCATCAGTGAGTCGACAGGGCATCATCAGCCCCAGCATTTT
TRBV30	.	12	TRBD1	TRBJ1-6	CALDRGNSPLHF	TGTGCCTTGGACAGGGGAAATTCACCCCTCCACTTT